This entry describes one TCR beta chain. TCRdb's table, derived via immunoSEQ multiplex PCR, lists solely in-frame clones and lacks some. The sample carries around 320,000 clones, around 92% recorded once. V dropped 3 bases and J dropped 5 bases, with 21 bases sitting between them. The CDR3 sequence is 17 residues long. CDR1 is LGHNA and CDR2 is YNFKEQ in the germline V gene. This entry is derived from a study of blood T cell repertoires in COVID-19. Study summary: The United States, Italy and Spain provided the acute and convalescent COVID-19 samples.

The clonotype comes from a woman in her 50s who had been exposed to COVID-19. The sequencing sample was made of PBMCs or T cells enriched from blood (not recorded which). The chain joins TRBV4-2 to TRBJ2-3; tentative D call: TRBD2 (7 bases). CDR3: CASSQGGRGLVGDTQYF. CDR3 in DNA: TGTGCCAGCAGCCAGGGGGGGCGGGGCCTCGTGGGAGATACGCAGTATTTT.